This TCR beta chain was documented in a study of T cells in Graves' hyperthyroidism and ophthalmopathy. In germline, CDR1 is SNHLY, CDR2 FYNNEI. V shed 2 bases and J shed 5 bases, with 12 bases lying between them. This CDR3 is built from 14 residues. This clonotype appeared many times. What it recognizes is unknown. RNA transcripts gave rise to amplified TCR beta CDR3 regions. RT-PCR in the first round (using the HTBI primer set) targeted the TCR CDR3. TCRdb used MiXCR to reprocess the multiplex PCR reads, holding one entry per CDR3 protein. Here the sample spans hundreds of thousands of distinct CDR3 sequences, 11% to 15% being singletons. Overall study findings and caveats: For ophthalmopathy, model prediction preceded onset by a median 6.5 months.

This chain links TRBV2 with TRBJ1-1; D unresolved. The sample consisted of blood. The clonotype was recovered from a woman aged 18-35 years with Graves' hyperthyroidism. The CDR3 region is CASSESGRVTEAFF. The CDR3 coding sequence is TGTGCCAGCAGTGAATCGGGAAGAGTGACTGAAGCTTTCTTT.